This T cell receptor (beta chain) was captured in a study of vaccination effects on CD4 cells after COVID-19. Here immunoSEQ multiplex PCR was the method, and the copy in TCRdb shows in-frame clones only, minus some. The data contain 50,000 to 80,000 clones, roughly 80% of them singletons. Of note for this clone: Its target is not known.

The CDR3 contains 13 residues. With 4 bases removed from V and 3 bases from J, the gap between germline ends came to 9 bases. Per germline, CDR1 SGHTA and CDR2 FQGNSA. CD4+ T cells were isolated after 10 days of culture. Each participant was administered two doses of either the BNT162b2 or the mRNA-1273 vaccine. This TCR derives from a human donor who received a COVID-19 vaccine. Sequencing used CD4+ T cells from PBMCs cultured without peptide, obtained after COVID-19 vaccination. The chain is built from TRBV7-2 and TRBJ1-1; D may be TRBD1 (6 bases). CDR3 DNA: TGTGCCAGCAGCTCGGGGGCTTACACTGAAGCTTTCTTT. This encodes CASSSGAYTEAFF.